Here is one T cell receptor (beta chain) with its context. What it binds is not known. Data came from immunoSEQ multiplex PCR; TCRdb stores just in-frame clones and leaves some out. This sample has roughly 3,000 clones; 15% to 25% occur once, and the top ten carry roughly 5%. This specimen comes from a study of T cells in localized non-small cell lung cancer. General study points: Elevated blood T cell density was associated with longer overall survival. A median approximately 59 of the top 100 tumor clones appeared in adjacent lung. Clonality of T cells reached its maximum in uninvolved adjacent lung, surpassing tumor.

Per germline, CDR1 SQVTM and CDR2 ANQGSEA. This CDR3 has 12 residues. V was cut by 4 bases and J by 5 bases, with 9 bases left in between. The input for sequencing was lung tumor tissue, taken before any cancer treatment. The V and J genes are TRBV29-1 and TRBJ2-1; no clear D. The TCR comes from a female donor older than 55 with stage II lung adenocarcinoma. CDR3 DNA: TGCAGCGTTGCCCCAGGAAACAATGAGCAGTTCTTC. It translates to CSVAPGNNEQFF.